This passage covers 13 T cell receptor beta chains from one sample sequenced in a study of shared clonotypes between healthy human individuals. Clones were read by immunoSEQ multiplex PCR, and TCRdb kept only the in-frame ones, dropping some. Of 2 million to 3 million clones in the sample, 80% to 95% were seen once. Sequencing input: naive CD4+ T cells from PBMCs. Subset denoted: CD45RA+ positively selected. Source of these receptors: a man younger than 35 in good health. Some clones in this sample may be carry-over from other donors' samples.

Points on this clone: The identical CDR3 is also encoded by other nucleotide sequences in the sample. The chain couples TRBV5-1 to TRBJ2-5; D is unclear. The germline V gene has CDR1 SGHRS and CDR2 YFSETQ. This CDR3 has 12 amino acids. Trimming removed 4 bases at V and 0 bases at J, with 4 bases between. CDR3 protein: CASSGNQETQYF. The CDR3 bases are TGCGCCAGCAGCGGCAACCAAGAGACCCAGTACTTC.

J is TRBJ1-5 and V is TRBV2; TRBD1 matches at 8 bases. The junction had 8 bases not matched to a gene; V was cut back by 6 bases and J by 7 bases. The germline CDR1 and CDR2 sequences are SNHLY and FYNNEI. CDR3 length equals 14 residues. The CDR3 here is CASRETTGDQPQHF. Here the CDR3 DNA reads TGTGCCAGCAGGGAAACGACAGGGGACCAGCCCCAGCATTTT.

Notes on this clone: Other DNA sequences within the sample encode an identical CDR3. The rearrangement links TRBV5-1 to TRBJ1-5; no clear D. Germline CDR1 is SGHRS and CDR2 is YFSETQ. The CDR3 runs to 14 residues. V was shortened by 2 bases and J by 2 bases, with 8 bases between the two germline ends. This CDR3 reads CASSFLGGNQPQHF. For the CDR3, the DNA is TGCGCCAGCAGCTTCCTAGGTGGCAATCAGCCCCAGCATTTT.

The chain couples TRBV7-8 to TRBJ2-1; 8 positions agree with TRBD2. CDR1 is SGHVS and CDR2 is FQNEAQ in the germline V gene. This CDR3 is built from 19 residues. J lost 4 bases, V lost 5 bases, and 19 bases had no gene match. This CDR3 reads CASSLFARGASGHYNEQFF. In nucleotides, the CDR3 is TGTGCCAGCAGCCTATTTGCCCGGGGGGCTAGCGGGCATTACAATGAGCAGTTCTTC.

This clone was counted a few times. The rearrangement uses TRBV6-5 and TRBJ1-2; the D gene is possibly TRBD1 (6 bases). The V end lost 6 bases, the J end lost 3 bases, and 17 bases lay between the germline ends. CDR1 is MNHEY and CDR2 is SVGAGI in the germline V gene. This CDR3 has 15 amino acids. The CDR3, as DNA: TGTGCCAGCAGAACCCGGACAGACCAGGACTATGGCTACACCTTC. Translating gives CASRTRTDQDYGYTF.

The gene calls are TRBV2 and TRBJ1-1; a possible D gene is TRBD1 (5 bases). V lost 2 bases and J lost 4, with 11 bases in between. The CDR3 extends over 14 amino acids. From germline, CDR1 is SNHLY and CDR2 FYNNEI. CDR3 in DNA: TGTGCCAGCAGTGAAAGACAGACCTTCACTGAAGCTTTCTTT. Translated, it gives CASSERQTFTEAFF.

V and J are TRBV7-9 and TRBJ1-4, with D tentatively TRBD1 (5 bases). This CDR3 has 14 amino acids. V gave up 4 bases and J gave up 8 bases, with 14 bases separating them. CDR1 is SEHNR and CDR2 is FQNEAQ in the germline V gene (reference sequence). CDR3 in amino acids: CASSSKGQGEKLFF. In DNA form, the CDR3 reads TGTGCCAGCAGCTCGAAGGGGCAGGGAGAAAAACTGTTTTTT.

The chain uses TRBV2 and TRBJ2-2; D perhaps matches TRBD2 (6 bases). The germline CDR1 and CDR2 sequences are SNHLY and FYNNEI. The CDR3 has 14 amino acids. The V end lost 7 bases, the J end lost 5 bases, and 14 bases lay between the germline ends. CDR3: CASTEVAETGELFF. CDR3 sequence (DNA): TGTGCCAGCACCGAGGTAGCGGAGACCGGGGAGCTGTTTTTT. The variable domain in full, with the rest retrieved from reference TRBV2 and TRBJ2-2, is EPEVTQTPSHQVTQMGQEVILRCVPISNHLYFYWYRQILGQKVEFLVSFYNNEISEKSEIFDDQFSVERPDGSNFTLKIRSTKLEDSAMYFCASTEVAETGELFFGEGSRLTVL.

This clone came up once. This same CDR3 is encoded by further DNA sequences in the sample. V gene TRBV6-6 combines with J gene TRBJ1-4; D unresolved. The CDR3 spans 13 residues. Germline CDR1 reads MNHNY; CDR2 reads SVGAGI (reference sequence). The ends were cut back, 6 bases at V and 2 bases at J, with 7 bases in the middle. The CDR3 spells CASRQSTNEKLFF. CDR3 in DNA: TGTGCCAGCAGACAGTCCACTAATGAAAAACTGTTTTTT.

CDR3 region: CASSWTSGSRSEQFF. The CDR3 DNA sequence: TGTGCCAGCAGCTGGACTAGCGGGAGCAGGAGTGAGCAGTTCTTC. The chain is built from TRBV7-3 and TRBJ2-1, with 13 bases matching TRBD2. Germline trimming cut 4 bases from V and 9 bases from J; bases unmatched to any gene: 6. The V gene's germline CDR1 is SGHTA and CDR2 FQGTGA. The CDR3 covers 15 residues.

The chain recombines TRBV10-2 with TRBJ1-1, with TRBD1 matching over 10 bases. The CDR3 spans 14 residues. The germline V gene has CDR1 WSHSY and CDR2 SAAADI. V was pared by 6 bases and J by 1 base, with 2 bases of the junction left unmatched. CDR3 loop: CASRGQGSNTEAFF. The DNA of the CDR3 is TGCGCCAGCAGGGGACAGGGGTCGAACACTGAAGCTTTCTTT.

This clone was seen just once. In DNA form, the CDR3 reads TGTGCCAGCAGCCTCCGACACGACAATGAGCAGTTCTTC. Its protein product is CASSLRHDNEQFF. The gene calls are TRBV28 and TRBJ2-1; D not certain. From germline, CDR1 is MDHEN and CDR2 SYDVKM. The length of the CDR3 is 13 residues. The germline V and J ends were trimmed by 6 bases and 5 bases, with 11 bases remaining between them.

This clone came up a few times. V is TRBV18 and J is TRBJ1-1, with no clear D. CDR3 size: 13 residues. The V end lost 1 base, the J end lost 5 bases, and 8 bases lay between the germline ends. Germline loops: CDR1 KGHSH, CDR2 LQKENI. CDR3 protein: CASSPLGRTEAFF. CDR3 DNA sequence: TGTGCCAGCTCACCACTCGGGCGGACTGAAGCTTTCTTT.